The present TCR beta chain was sequenced within a study of T cell responses to AZD1222 COVID-19 vaccine. Findings of the study overall: A rise in Spike-specific TCR breadth and depth followed two AZD1222 doses. Repertoire sampling happened only post peak T cell response. Just a handful of AZD1222 recipients tested seropositive at baseline. Females outnumbered males among donors, who were mostly white British; clonal diversity was possibly underestimated.

Produced via immunoSEQ multiplex PCR; TCRdb's table is partial and in-frame only. Among 96,000 or so clones listed, roughly 87% were seen once. Comments on this clone: Antigen specificity is unknown.

The sequencing here drew on peripheral blood, taken on day 0 of AZD1222 vaccination. The TCR was taken from an adult in good health.

In DNA form, the CDR3 reads TGTGCCAGCAGTTACGCAGGGTTCTATGGCTACACCTTC. Protein: CASSYAGFYGYTF. The chain uses TRBV6-2 or TRBV6-3 and TRBJ1-2; TRBD1 might be the D (5 bases). The CDR3 spans 13 residues. Trimming took off 2 bases at V and 4 bases at J, with 8 bases between the two ends. The germline CDR1 and CDR2 sequences are MNHEY and SVGEGT.